Below are 15 T cell receptor beta chains sequenced from a single sample in a study of T cells in Graves' hyperthyroidism and ophthalmopathy. The investigators amplified TCR beta CDR3 regions from RNA transcripts. The HTBI primer set was used in a first-round RT-PCR of the TCR CDR3. TCRdb used MiXCR to reprocess the multiplex PCR reads, holding one entry per CDR3 protein. Seen here are roughly 300,000 distinct CDR3 sequences, 15% to 20% observed once, and the top ten hold under 55%. Sequencing was carried out using blood. Receptors originate from a woman aged 45 to 65 with Graves' hyperthyroidism.

At least ten counts were recorded for this clonotype. The V gene is TRBV11-2, the J gene TRBJ1-1, with unresolved D. Germline CDR1 and CDR2: SGHAT and FQNNGV. V dropped 3 bases and J dropped 4 bases, with 9 bases sitting between them. The CDR3 extends over 13 amino acids. CDR3 protein: CASSFGGRTEAFF. CDR3 DNA sequence: TGTGCCAGCAGCTTTGGAGGGCGCACTGAAGCTTTCTTT.

The sample holds a few counts of this clonotype. This chain uses TRBV27 with TRBJ2-7, with D perhaps TRBD2 (6 bases). The germline V gene has CDR1 MNHEY and CDR2 SMNVEV (reference sequence). The V end lost 6 bases, the J end lost 6 bases, and 18 bases lay between the germline ends. The CDR3 is 14 residues long. The CDR3 DNA is TGTGCCAGCAGACCGGAGGGCCTGTTCCTCGAGCAGTACTTC. It is translated as CASRPEGLFLEQYF.

V and J are TRBV20-1 and TRBJ2-1; TRBD2 matches 11 bases. The V segment lost 4 bases and the J segment 5 bases; nucleotides outside the gene matches: 7. The CDR3 runs 15 residues. Germline V lookup: CDR1 DFQATT, CDR2 SNEGSKA (reference sequence). The CDR3 coding sequence is TGCAGTGCTAATCCGGGTAGCGGGAGGGACAATGAGCAGTTCTTC. It codes for CSANPGSGRDNEQFF.

The gene calls are TRBV19 and TRBJ1-5, with a possible D match to TRBD1 (5 bases). This CDR3 is 14 amino acids long. CDR1 is LNHDA, CDR2 SQIVND, per germline (reference sequence). Trimming cost V 1 base and J 3 bases, with 7 bases left between them. The CDR3 loop reads CASSIGDLNQPQHF. The DNA for the CDR3 is TGTGCCAGTAGTATAGGGGACCTCAATCAGCCCCAGCATTTT. Combining the CDR3 with reference TRBV19 and TRBJ1-5 gives the whole variable domain DGGITQSPKYLFRKEGQNVTLSCEQNLNHDAMYWYRQDPGQGLRLIYYSQIVNDFQKGDIAEGYSVSREKKESFPLTVTSAQKNPTAFYLCASSIGDLNQPQHFGDGTRLSIL.

This clonotype was detected a few times. The genes are TRBV12-3 or TRBV12-4 and TRBJ2-5; D ambiguous. The CDR3 covers 16 residues. V lost 2 bases, J lost 5 bases, and 18 bases lay in between. CDR3 in amino acids: CASSLFQRTLGETQYF. The CDR3 DNA reads TGTGCCAGCAGTTTATTCCAGCGAACTCTGGGGGAGACCCAGTACTTC.

This chain connects TRBV5-1 to TRBJ2-1; 7 positions match TRBD2. Germline V lookup: CDR1 SGHRS, CDR2 YFSETQ. V shed 8 bases and J 8 bases; nucleotides not matched to a gene: 13. CDR3 length: 14 amino acids. CDR3 nucleotide sequence: TGCGCCAGACCATGGGCCCCGGGGAGGGATGAGCAGTTCTTC. This translates into CARPWAPGRDEQFF.

The chain links TRBV12-3 or TRBV12-4 to TRBJ1-1; 7 nucleotides align to TRBD1. V gave up 6 bases and J gave up 0 bases; unmatched junction bases: 7. The CDR3 consists of 15 residues. The CDR3 loop is CASSPVTGMNTEAFF. The CDR3 DNA reads as TGTGCCAGCAGCCCGGTGACAGGGATGAACACTGAAGCTTTCTTT.

This clonotype was picked up many times. The chain couples TRBV20-1 to TRBJ2-7; the D is unclear. Trimming removed 5 bases from V and 2 bases from J, with 13 bases in between. CDR1 and CDR2 from the germline V gene are DFQATT and SNEGSKA (reference sequence). The CDR3 is 13 amino acids. The CDR3 region has the DNA TGCAGTGCTCAAACGAAAGTTACCTACGAGCAGTACTTC. This encodes CSAQTKVTYEQYF.

In its sample, this clonotype was seen a few times. The chain carries TRBV5-5 and TRBJ2-2; weak D call: TRBD2 (6 bases). This CDR3 has 15 residues. Germline V CDR1 and CDR2: SGHKS, YYEKEE (reference sequence). V shed 0 bases and J shed 5 bases, with 11 bases lying between them. In nucleotides, the CDR3 is TGTGCCAGCAGCTTGGATGGTGGAGGGACCGGGGAGCTGTTTTTT. This translates into CASSLDGGGTGELFF.

This CDR3 reads CASSQAGSGGYTF. For the CDR3, the DNA is TGCGCCAGCAGCCAAGCGGGGTCAGGGGGCTACACCTTC. The genes are TRBV4-1 and TRBJ1-2; tentative D call: TRBD1 (5 bases). The germline CDR1 and CDR2 sequences are MGHRA and YSYEKL. The V end lost 1 base, the J end lost 8 bases, and 11 bases lay between the germline ends. The CDR3 is made up of 13 amino acids.

This clonotype turned up a few times. The chain joins TRBV12-5 to TRBJ2-3, with TRBD1 matching over 7 bases. There are 16 residues in the CDR3. Germline lookup yields CDR1 LGHNT and CDR2 FRNRAP. V shed 0 bases and J 6 bases; nucleotides not matched to a gene: 9. The CDR3 sequence is CASGLVRGGPKDTQYF. As DNA, the CDR3 is TGTGCTAGTGGTTTGGTAAGAGGGGGCCCCAAGGATACGCAGTATTTT.

This clonotype was detected only a few times. V is TRBV18 and J is TRBJ2-4; 7 bases are a match to TRBD1. Losses at the gene ends were 5 bases for V and 3 bases for J; bases not matched to a gene: 7. Germline lookup yields CDR1 KGHSH and CDR2 LQKENI. The length of the CDR3 is 15 residues. The CDR3 region is CASSVQGSGKNIQYF. The CDR3 DNA sequence: TGTGCCAGCTCAGTACAGGGGTCAGGCAAAAACATTCAGTACTTC.

There are many counts of this clonotype. This chain joins TRBV3-1 and TRBJ2-7, with TRBD2 as a possible D gene (6 bases). V was pared by 0 bases and J by 2 bases, with 11 bases between. Germline V gene sequence: CDR1 LGHDT, CDR2 YNNKEL (reference sequence). This CDR3 region has 15 residues. In DNA, the CDR3 is TGTGCCAGCAGCCAAGAGATGGGGGGTACCTACGAGCAGTACGTC. Protein product: CASSQEMGGTYEQYV.

This chain uses TRBV28 with TRBJ2-7; TRBD1 aligns across 7 bases. The CDR3 length is 13 residues. CDR1 MDHEN and CDR2 SYDVKM come from the germline V gene. The V and J ends lost 10 bases and 4 bases, in that order; junction bases with no gene match: 10. The CDR3 region is CATETGSRYEQYF. The CDR3 DNA sequence: TGTGCCACTGAGACAGGGTCCCGATACGAGCAGTACTTC. Supplemented by reference TRBV28 and TRBJ2-7, the full variable domain reads DVKVTQSSRYLVKRTGEKVFLECVQDMDHENMFWYRQDPGLGLRLIYFSYDVKMKEKGDIPEGYSVSREKKERFSLILESASTNQTSMYLCATETGSRYEQYFGPGTRLTVT.

The table lists this clonotype with many counts. The chain is built from TRBV7-9 and TRBJ2-3, with D tentatively TRBD1 or TRBD2 (5 bases each). The CDR3 covers 15 residues. With 2 bases removed from V and 0 bases from J, the gap between germline ends came to 9 bases. Germline CDR1 and CDR2: SEHNR and FQNEAQ (reference sequence). The CDR3 bases are TGTGCCAGCAGCTTAAGGGACCGGAGCACAGATACGCAGTATTTT. As protein: CASSLRDRSTDTQYF.